This T cell receptor (beta chain) was sequenced in a study of blood T cell repertoires in COVID-19. Study as a whole: Material from acute and convalescent COVID-19 was sourced from the United States, Italy and Spain. Sources were T cells, B-cell-depleted T cells, or PBMCs; the material itself was cDNA or gDNA.

Per the study methods: Estimated nucleated cell counts came from reference gene primer amplification. Sequenced by immunoSEQ multiplex PCR; TCRdb stores in-frame clones only, minus some. From that table come the V and J calls and clone size; the DNA was used to work out D and trimming. The table includes some 200,000 clones, about 91% detected once. CDR1 is SGHRS and CDR2 is YFSETQ in the germline V gene. With V trimmed by 3 bases and J by 2 bases, 6 bases remained unmatched. The CDR3 is made up of 15 amino acids. The receptor was isolated from a man aged 25-45 years with acute or convalescent COVID-19. Source material: peripheral blood. The V gene is TRBV5-1, the J gene TRBJ2-7; 9 bases map to TRBD2. As DNA, the CDR3 is TGCGCCAGCAGCTGGAAGCGGGAGGTTACCTACGAGCAGTACTTC. Translating it yields CASSWKREVTYEQYF.